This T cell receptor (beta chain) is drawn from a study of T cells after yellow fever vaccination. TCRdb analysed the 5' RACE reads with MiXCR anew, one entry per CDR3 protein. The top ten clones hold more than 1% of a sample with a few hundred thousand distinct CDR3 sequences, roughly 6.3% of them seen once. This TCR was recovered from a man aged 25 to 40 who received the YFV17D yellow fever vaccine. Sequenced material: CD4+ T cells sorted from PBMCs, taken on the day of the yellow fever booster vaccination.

CDR3 sequence: CASSLGTTDSYNEQFF. Written as DNA, the CDR3 is TGCGCCAGCAGCCTGGGGACTACCGACTCCTACAATGAGCAGTTCTTC. The V call is TRBV5-1, the J call TRBJ2-1; 7 nucleotides agree with TRBD2. The CDR3 spans 16 residues. V shed 4 bases, J shed 0 bases, and the junction held 7 bases outside the gene matches. Looked up from germline, CDR1 is SGHRS and CDR2 is YFSETQ. Full variable domain (outside the CDR3, taken from reference TRBV5-1 and TRBJ2-1): KAGVTQTPRYLIKTRGQQVTLSCSPISGHRSVSWYQQTPGQGLQFLFEYFSETQRNKGNFPGRFSGRQFSNSRSEMNVSTLELGDSALYLCASSLGTTDSYNEQFFGPGTRLTVL.